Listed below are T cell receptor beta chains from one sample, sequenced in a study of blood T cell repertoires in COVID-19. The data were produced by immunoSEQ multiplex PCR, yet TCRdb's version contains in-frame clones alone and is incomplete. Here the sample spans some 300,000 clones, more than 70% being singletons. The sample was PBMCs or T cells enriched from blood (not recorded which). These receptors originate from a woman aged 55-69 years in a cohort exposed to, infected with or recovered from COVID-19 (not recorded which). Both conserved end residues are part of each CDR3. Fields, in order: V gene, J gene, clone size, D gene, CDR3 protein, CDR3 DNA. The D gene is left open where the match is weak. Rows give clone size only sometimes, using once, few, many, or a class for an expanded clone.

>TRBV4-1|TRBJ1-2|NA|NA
CASGNTGLYGYTF
TGCGCCAGCGGAAACACAGGGTTGTATGGCTACACCTTC
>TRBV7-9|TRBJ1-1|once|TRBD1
CASSATGFTEAFF
TGTGCCAGCAGCGCGACAGGGTTCACTGAAGCTTTCTTT
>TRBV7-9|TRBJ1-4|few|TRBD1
CASSSRQGGEKLFF
TGTGCCAGCAGCTCTCGACAGGGAGGTGAAAAACTGTTTTTT
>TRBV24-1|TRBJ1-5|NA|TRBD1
CATSAQGVNQPQHF
TGTGCCACCAGTGCACAGGGGGTGAATCAGCCCCAGCATTTT
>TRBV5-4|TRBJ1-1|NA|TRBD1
CASSARGRDAFF
TGTGCCAGCAGCGCGAGGGGGCGTGACGCTTTCTTT
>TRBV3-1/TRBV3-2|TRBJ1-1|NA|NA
CASSQLGGFFGAFF
TGTGCCAGCAGCCAACTGGGGGGTTTCTTTGGGGCTTTCTTT
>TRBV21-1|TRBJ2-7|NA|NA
CASSKQRVREGAIGEEQYF
TGTGCCAGCAGCAAACAGCGTGTTAGGGAAGGGGCAATTGGTGAAGAGCAGTACTTC
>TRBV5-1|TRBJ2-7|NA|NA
CASAVAGEFYEQYF
TGCGCCAGCGCCGTGGCAGGGGAATTCTACGAGCAGTACTTC
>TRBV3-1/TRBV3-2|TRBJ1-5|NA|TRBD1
CASSPQGGSNQPQHF
TGTGCCAGCAGCCCCCAGGGGGGCAGCAATCAGCCCCAGCATTTT
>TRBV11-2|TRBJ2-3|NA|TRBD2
CASSRRTSGSGADTQYF
TGTGCCAGCAGCCGAAGAACTAGCGGGAGTGGCGCAGATACGCAGTATTTT
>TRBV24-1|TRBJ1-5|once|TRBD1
CATSKTGNSNQPQHF
TGTGCCACCAGTAAGACAGGGAATAGCAATCAGCCCCAGCATTTT
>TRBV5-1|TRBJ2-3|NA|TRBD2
CASSETGTSGTDTQYF
TGCGCCAGCAGCGAAACCGGGACTAGCGGCACAGATACGCAGTATTTT
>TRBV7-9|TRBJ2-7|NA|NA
CASSFRVSGRIASYEQYF
TGTGCCAGCAGCTTCAGGGTTTCTGGGAGGATTGCGTCCTACGAGCAGTACTTC
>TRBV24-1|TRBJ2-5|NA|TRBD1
CATGTDRGEETQYF
TGTGCCACTGGTACTGACAGGGGTGAAGAGACCCAGTACTTC
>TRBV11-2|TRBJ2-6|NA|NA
CASSLDFRAGANVLTF
TGTGCCAGCAGCTTAGATTTCAGGGCTGGGGCCAACGTCCTGACTTTC
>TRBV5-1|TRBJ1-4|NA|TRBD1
CASSPQGANEKLFF
TGCGCCAGCAGCCCGCAGGGGGCGAATGAAAAACTGTTTTTT
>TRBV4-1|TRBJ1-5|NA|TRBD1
CASSLPGQGRTQPQHF
TGCGCCAGCAGCCTTCCCGGACAGGGTAGAACTCAGCCCCAGCATTTT
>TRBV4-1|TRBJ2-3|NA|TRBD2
CASSQDLALGRGAGDTQYF
TGCGCCAGCAGCCAAGATCTGGCGCTGGGGAGGGGCGCAGGGGATACGCAGTATTTT
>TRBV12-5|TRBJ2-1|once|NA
CASGLAAASGNNEQFF
TGTGCTAGTGGTTTGGCAGCAGCGTCGGGTAACAATGAGCAGTTCTTC
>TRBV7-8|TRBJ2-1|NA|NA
CASSSRGGFEQFF
TGTGCCAGCAGCTCCCGTGGGGGCTTTGAGCAGTTCTTC
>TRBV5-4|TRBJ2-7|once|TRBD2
CASSLLAGGRGYEQYF
TGTGCCAGCAGCTTACTAGCGGGAGGGCGCGGGTACGAGCAGTACTTC
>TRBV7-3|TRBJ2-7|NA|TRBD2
CASSPGGAYEQYF
TGTGCCAGCAGCCCCGGGGGGGCCTACGAGCAGTACTTC
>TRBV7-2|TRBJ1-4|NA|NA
CASSPTTSNEKLFF
TGTGCCAGCAGCCCTACTACGTCTAATGAAAAACTGTTTTTT
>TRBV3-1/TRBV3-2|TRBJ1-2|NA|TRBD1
CASSQDPTGAYGYTF
TGTGCCAGCAGCCAAGACCCGACAGGGGCTTATGGCTACACCTTC
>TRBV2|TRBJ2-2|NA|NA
CASSDPRFLNTGELFF
TGTGCCAGCAGTGACCCCAGATTCCTGAACACCGGGGAGCTGTTTTTT
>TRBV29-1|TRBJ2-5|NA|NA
CSVGQGRQETQYF
TGCAGCGTTGGGCAGGGCCGGCAAGAGACCCAGTACTTC
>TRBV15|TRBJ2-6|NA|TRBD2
CATSRAWTSGSLSGANVLTF
TGTGCCACCAGCAGGGCTTGGACTAGCGGGAGTCTCTCTGGGGCCAACGTCCTGACTTTC
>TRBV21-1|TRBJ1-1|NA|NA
CASRPSHRVWGTEAFF
TGTGCCAGCAGGCCGTCCCACAGGGTCTGGGGCACTGAAGCTTTCTTT
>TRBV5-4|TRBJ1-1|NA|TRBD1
CASSHDRVRVSNTEAFF
TGTGCCAGCAGTCACGACAGGGTCAGGGTTTCGAACACTGAAGCTTTCTTT
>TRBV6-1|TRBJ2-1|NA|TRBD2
CASSAGTSGRFEYNEQFF
TGTGCCAGCAGTGCCGGGACTAGCGGGAGATTCGAATACAATGAGCAGTTCTTC
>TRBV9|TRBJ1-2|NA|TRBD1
CASSEDRDGYTF
TGTGCCAGCAGCGAGGACAGGGATGGCTACACCTTC
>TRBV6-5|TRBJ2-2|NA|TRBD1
CASRPATGGPGELFF
TGTGCCAGCAGACCCGCGACAGGGGGTCCCGGGGAGCTGTTTTTT
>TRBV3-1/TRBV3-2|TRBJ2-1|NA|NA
CASSDLSRYNEQFF
TGTGCCAGCAGTGATCTTAGCCGTTACAATGAGCAGTTCTTC
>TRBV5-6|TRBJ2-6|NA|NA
CASIAQGSGANVLTF
TGTGCCAGCATTGCTCAGGGTTCAGGGGCCAACGTCCTGACTTTC
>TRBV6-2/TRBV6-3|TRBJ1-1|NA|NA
CASSSWGGSDRTEAFF
TGTGCCAGCAGCTCCTGGGGGGGCAGTGACAGGACTGAAGCTTTCTTT
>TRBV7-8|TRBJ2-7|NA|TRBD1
CASSLGQGAYEQYF
TGTGCCAGCAGCCTGGGACAGGGCGCCTACGAGCAGTACTTC
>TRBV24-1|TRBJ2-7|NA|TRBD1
CATRGTGEKEEQYF
TGTGCCACCAGGGGGACAGGGGAAAAGGAAGAGCAGTACTTC
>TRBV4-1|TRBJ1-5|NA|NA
CASSQGWGVQPQHF
TGCGCCAGCAGCCAAGGGTGGGGGGTTCAGCCCCAGCATTTT
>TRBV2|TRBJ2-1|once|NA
CASSERAGFSSSYNEQFF
TGTGCCAGCAGTGAAAGGGCGGGCTTTTCTAGCTCCTACAATGAGCAGTTCTTC
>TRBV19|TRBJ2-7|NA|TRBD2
CASESGRGRDEQYF
TGTGCCAGTGAAAGCGGGAGGGGTAGGGACGAGCAGTACTTC
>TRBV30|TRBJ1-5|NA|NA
CAWSAGSNQPQHF
TGTGCCTGGAGTGCAGGGAGCAATCAGCCCCAGCATTTT
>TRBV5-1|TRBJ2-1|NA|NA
CASSLAMSSYNEQFF
TGCGCCAGCAGCTTGGCGATGTCCAGCTACAATGAGCAGTTCTTC
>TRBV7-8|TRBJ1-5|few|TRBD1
CASSLAGTGGNQPQHF
TGTGCCAGCAGCTTAGCCGGGACAGGGGGCAATCAGCCCCAGCATTTT
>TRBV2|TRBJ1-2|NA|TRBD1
CASRTTGTGGYGYTF
TGTGCCAGCAGAACTACCGGGACAGGGGGCTATGGCTACACCTTC
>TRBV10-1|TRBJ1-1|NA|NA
CASSESTGNTEAFF
TGCGCCAGCAGTGAGTCGACGGGGAACACTGAAGCTTTCTTT
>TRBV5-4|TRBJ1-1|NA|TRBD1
CASSPYDRVGTEAFF
TGTGCCAGCAGCCCTTACGACAGGGTAGGCACTGAAGCTTTCTTT
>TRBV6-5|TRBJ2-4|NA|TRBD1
CASMGQGAAKNIQYF
TGTGCCAGCATGGGACAGGGGGCGGCCAAAAACATTCAGTACTTC
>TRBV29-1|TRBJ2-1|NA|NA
CSVEDPGVYEQFF
TGCAGCGTTGAAGATCCCGGAGTCTATGAGCAGTTCTTC
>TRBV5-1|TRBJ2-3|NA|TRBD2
CASSLGLAGGDTQYF
TGCGCCAGCAGCTTGGGACTAGCGGGAGGTGATACGCAGTATTTT
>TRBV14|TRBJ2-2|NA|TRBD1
CASSGTVIGELFF
TGTGCCAGCAGCGGGACAGTAATCGGGGAGCTGTTTTTT
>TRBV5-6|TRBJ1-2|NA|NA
CASIFRGSANYGYTF
TGTGCCAGCATCTTTCGCGGATCCGCCAACTATGGCTACACCTTC
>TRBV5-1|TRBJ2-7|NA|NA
CASSLSGFYEQYF
TGCGCCAGCAGCTTGTCAGGGTTCTACGAGCAGTACTTC
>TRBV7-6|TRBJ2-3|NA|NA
CASSFRQYF
TGTGCCAGCAGCTTCCGGCAGTATTTT
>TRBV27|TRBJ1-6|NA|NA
CASSFDRYSPLHF
TGTGCCAGCAGTTTCGACAGGTATTCACCCCTCCACTTT